This TCR beta chain derives from a study of blood T cell repertoires in COVID-19. V shed 4 bases and J shed 5 bases, with 8 bases lying between them. Germline V CDR1 and CDR2: MDHEN, SYDVKM. The CDR3 contains 12 residues. Assay used: immunoSEQ multiplex PCR; TCRdb lists only in-frame clones, some missing. The sample has about 100,000 clones; 75% to 90% are singletons. V is TRBV28 and J is TRBJ1-2; maybe TRBD1 (6 bases). The sequenced sample was peripheral blood. This TCR derives from a woman older than 75 with acute or convalescent COVID-19. CDR3 amino acids: CASSSDRYGYTF. The CDR3 DNA follows: TGTGCCAGCAGTTCGGACAGATATGGCTACACCTTC.